Sequencing of this TCR beta chain was carried out in a study of T cells in Graves' hyperthyroidism and ophthalmopathy. Study background: Blood was drawn when the patient was first diagnosed and still untreated.

Per germline, CDR1 MDHEN and CDR2 SYDVKM. Trimming stripped 3 bases from V and 3 bases from J, with 12 bases between. This CDR3 is built from 15 residues. Ahead of any ophthalmopathy symptoms, the blood sample was obtained at the first diagnosis of hyperthyroidism. The source of the PBMCs was 8.5 to 10 ml of fresh peripheral blood. This clonotype showed up many times. There were TCR beta CDR3 regions amplified from RNA transcripts. Primed by the HTBI set, a first-round RT-PCR was run on the TCR CDR3. Via MiXCR, TCRdb re-called the multiplex PCR reads, giving one row per CDR3 protein. The sample consists of 370,000 or so distinct CDR3 sequences, roughly 14% of them appearing once.

The sequenced sample consisted of blood. The clonotype comes from a man aged 25 to 40 with Graves' hyperthyroidism that later progressed to Graves' ophthalmopathy. The rearrangement uses TRBV28 and TRBJ1-3; no firm D call. CDR3 coding DNA: TGTGCCAGCAGTTTCTTTGAGGGCGGTGGAAACACCATATATTTT. The encoded protein is CASSFFEGGGNTIYF.